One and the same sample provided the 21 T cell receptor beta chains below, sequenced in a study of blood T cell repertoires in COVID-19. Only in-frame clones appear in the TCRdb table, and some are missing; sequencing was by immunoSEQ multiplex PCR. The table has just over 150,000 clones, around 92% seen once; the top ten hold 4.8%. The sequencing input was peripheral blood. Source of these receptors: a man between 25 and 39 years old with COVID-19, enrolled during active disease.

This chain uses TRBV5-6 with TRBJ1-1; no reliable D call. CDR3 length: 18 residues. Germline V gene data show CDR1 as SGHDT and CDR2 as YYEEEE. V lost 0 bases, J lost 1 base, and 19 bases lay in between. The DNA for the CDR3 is TGTGCCAGCAGCTTGGTGGGCCCGTGGGGAGCCCAGAACACTGAAGCTTTCTTT. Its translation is CASSLVGPWGAQNTEAFF.

The CDR3 DNA follows: TGCGCCAGCAGCCAAGATTGGGCCCGGGACAGGAGAACTGAAGCTTTCTTT. Its translation is CASSQDWARDRRTEAFF. This rearrangement joins TRBV4-1 to TRBJ1-1, with 8 bases aligning to TRBD1. V was clipped by 0 bases and J by 5 bases; unmatched bases: 11. This CDR3 has 17 amino acids. The germline gives CDR1 MGHRA, CDR2 YSYEKL.

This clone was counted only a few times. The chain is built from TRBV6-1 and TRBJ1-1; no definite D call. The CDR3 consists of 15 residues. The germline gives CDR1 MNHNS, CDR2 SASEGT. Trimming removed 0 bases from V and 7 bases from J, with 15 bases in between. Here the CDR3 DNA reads TGTGCCAGCAGTGAAGCGGTCACATTTGTCATTGAAGCTTTCTTT. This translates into CASSEAVTFVIEAFF.

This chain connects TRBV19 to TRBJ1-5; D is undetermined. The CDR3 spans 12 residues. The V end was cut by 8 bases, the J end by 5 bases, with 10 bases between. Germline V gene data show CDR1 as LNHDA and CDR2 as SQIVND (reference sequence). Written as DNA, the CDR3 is TGTGCCAGTTACCCGGGGTATCAGCCCCAGCATTTT. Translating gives CASYPGYQPQHF.

The CDR3 coding sequence is TGTGCCAGCAGCGCCACAGGGGGCAACTATGGCTACACCTTC. This translates into CASSATGGNYGYTF. V gene TRBV9 combines with J gene TRBJ1-2; TRBD1 matches at 9 bases. Germline trimming cut 3 bases from V and 2 bases from J; bases unmatched to any gene: 2. The length of the CDR3 is 14 residues. The V gene's germline CDR1 is SGDLS and CDR2 YYNGEE.

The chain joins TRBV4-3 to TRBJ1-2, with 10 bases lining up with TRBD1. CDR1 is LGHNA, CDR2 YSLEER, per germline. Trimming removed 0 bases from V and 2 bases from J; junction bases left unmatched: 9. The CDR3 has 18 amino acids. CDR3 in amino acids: CASSQEPAGQGTNYGYTF. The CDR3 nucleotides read TGCGCCAGCAGCCAAGAACCCGCGGGACAGGGGACGAACTATGGCTACACCTTC.

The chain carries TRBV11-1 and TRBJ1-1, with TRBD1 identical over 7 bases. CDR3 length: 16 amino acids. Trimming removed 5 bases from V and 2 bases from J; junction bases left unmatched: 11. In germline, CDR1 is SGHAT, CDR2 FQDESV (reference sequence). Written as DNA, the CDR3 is TGTGCCAGCAGCCCGGGACAGCACAGGCCCAACACTGAAGCTTTCTTT. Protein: CASSPGQHRPNTEAFF.

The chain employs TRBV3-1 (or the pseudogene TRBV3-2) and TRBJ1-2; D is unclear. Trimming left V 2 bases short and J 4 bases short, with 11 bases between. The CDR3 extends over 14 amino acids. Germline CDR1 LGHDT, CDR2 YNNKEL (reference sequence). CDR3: CASSQHGVGYGYTF. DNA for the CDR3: TGTGCCAGCAGCCAACACGGGGTTGGCTATGGCTACACCTTC.

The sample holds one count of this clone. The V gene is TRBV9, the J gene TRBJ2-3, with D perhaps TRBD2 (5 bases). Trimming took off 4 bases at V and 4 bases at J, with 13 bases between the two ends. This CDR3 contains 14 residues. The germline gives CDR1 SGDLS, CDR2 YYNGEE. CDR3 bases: TGTGCCAGCAGCCTTCGGGTTAGCGCAGATACGCAGTATTTT. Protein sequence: CASSLRVSADTQYF. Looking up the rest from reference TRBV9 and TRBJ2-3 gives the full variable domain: DSGVTQTPKHLITATGQRVTLRCSPRSGDLSVYWYQQSLDQGLQFLIQYYNGEERAKGNILERFSAQQFPDLHSELNLSSLELGDSALYFCASSLRVSADTQYFGPGTRLTVL.

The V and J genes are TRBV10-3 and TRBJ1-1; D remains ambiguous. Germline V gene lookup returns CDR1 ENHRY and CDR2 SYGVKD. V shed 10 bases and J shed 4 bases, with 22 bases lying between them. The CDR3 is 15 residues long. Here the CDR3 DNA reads TGTGCCAGTCGTTCAGGCCCGGGAGAATCCACTGAAGCTTTCTTT. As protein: CASRSGPGESTEAFF.

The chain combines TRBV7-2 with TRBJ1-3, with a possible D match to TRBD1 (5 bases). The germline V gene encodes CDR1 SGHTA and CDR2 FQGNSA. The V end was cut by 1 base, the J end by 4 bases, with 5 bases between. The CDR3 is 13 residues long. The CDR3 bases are TGTGCCAGCAGCTTAGGACAGGGAAACACCATATATTTT. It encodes CASSLGQGNTIYF.

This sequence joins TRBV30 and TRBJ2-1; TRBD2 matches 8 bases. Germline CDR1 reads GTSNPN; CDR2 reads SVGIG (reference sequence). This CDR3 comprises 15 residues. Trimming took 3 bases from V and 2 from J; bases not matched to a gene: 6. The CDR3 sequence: CAWSTRGATYNEQFF. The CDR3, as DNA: TGTGCCTGGAGCACGCGGGGGGCAACCTACAATGAGCAGTTCTTC.

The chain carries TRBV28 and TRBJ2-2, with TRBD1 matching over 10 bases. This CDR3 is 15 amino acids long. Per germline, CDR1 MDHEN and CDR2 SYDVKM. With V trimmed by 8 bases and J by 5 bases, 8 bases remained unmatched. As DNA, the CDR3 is TGTGCCAGCTCTGAAGGGGACAGGGGAACCGGGGAGCTGTTTTTT. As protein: CASSEGDRGTGELFF.

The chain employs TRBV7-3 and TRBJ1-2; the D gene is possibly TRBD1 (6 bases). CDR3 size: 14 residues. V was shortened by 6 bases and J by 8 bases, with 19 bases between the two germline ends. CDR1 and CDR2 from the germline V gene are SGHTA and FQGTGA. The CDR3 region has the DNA TGTGCCAGCAGTTCCGATGTAGGGGGAGAGGGCTACACCTTC. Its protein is CASSSDVGGEGYTF.

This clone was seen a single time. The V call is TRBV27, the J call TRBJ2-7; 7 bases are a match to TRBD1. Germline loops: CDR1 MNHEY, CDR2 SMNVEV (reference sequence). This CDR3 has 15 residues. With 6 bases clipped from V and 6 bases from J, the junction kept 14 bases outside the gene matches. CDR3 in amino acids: CASSLGQVGVAEQYF. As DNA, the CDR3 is TGTGCCAGCAGCCTCGGACAGGTCGGGGTGGCCGAGCAGTACTTC.

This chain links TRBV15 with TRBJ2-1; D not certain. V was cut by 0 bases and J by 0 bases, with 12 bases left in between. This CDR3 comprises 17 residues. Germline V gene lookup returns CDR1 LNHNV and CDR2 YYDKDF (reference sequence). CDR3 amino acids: CATSRDPLVSSYNEQFF. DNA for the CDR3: TGTGCCACCAGCAGAGATCCCCTTGTGAGCTCCTACAATGAGCAGTTCTTC.

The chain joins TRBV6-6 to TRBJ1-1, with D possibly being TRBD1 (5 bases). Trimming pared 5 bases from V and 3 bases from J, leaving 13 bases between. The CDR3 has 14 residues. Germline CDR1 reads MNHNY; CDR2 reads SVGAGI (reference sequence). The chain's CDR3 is CASSPQGYYTEAFF. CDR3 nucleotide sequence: TGTGCCAGCAGTCCTCAGGGTTACTACACTGAAGCTTTCTTT.

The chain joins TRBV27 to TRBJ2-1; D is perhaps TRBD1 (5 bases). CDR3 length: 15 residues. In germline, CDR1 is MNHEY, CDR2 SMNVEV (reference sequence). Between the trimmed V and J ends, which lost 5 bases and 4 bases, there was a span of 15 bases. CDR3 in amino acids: CASSPTGNSYNEQFF. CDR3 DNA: TGTGCCAGCAGTCCAACAGGTAACTCGTACAATGAGCAGTTCTTC.

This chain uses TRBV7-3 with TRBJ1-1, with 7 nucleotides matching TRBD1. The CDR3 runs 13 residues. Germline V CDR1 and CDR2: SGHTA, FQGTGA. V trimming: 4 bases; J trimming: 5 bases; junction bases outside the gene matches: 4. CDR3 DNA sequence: TGTGCCAGCAGCTCAACAGGGGTTACTGAAGCTTTCTTT. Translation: CASSSTGVTEAFF.

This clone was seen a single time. The DNA of the CDR3 is TGTGCCAGCAGCGACCCCCGGGACAGGGGTGATGACTATGGCTACACCTTC. It yields the protein CASSDPRDRGDDYGYTF. The chain links TRBV9 to TRBJ1-2; 10 positions match TRBD1. The CDR3 has 17 amino acids. Germline V gives CDR1 SGDLS, CDR2 YYNGEE. V trimming: 3 bases; J trimming: 3 bases; junction bases outside the gene matches: 11. The entire variable domain, with the rest obtained from reference TRBV9 and TRBJ1-2, is as follows: DSGVTQTPKHLITATGQRVTLRCSPRSGDLSVYWYQQSLDQGLQFLIQYYNGEERAKGNILERFSAQQFPDLHSELNLSSLELGDSALYFCASSDPRDRGDDYGYTFGSGTRLTVV.

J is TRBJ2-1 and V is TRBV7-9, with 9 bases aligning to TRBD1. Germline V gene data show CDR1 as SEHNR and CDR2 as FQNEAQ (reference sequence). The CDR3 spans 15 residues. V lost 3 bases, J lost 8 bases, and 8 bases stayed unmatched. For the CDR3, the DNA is TGTGCCAGCAGCTTGGGACAGGGAAAGTGGGATGAGCAGTTCTTC. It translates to CASSLGQGKWDEQFF.